The clone carrying this T cell receptor beta chain occurred many times. What it binds is unknown. In the same sample, other DNA sequences code for this CDR3. Prior to thyroid surgery, none of the patients had received any treatment. The sample comes from a study of metastatic and nonmetastatic thyroid tumors. Study overall: From malignant and benign thyroid patients, repertoires in blood and in tumor or nodule tissue were compared.

TCRdb re-called clones via MiXCR from the PCR reads. The profile shows fewer than 12,000 clones, roughly an eighth of them singletons. Study results and caveats: Reports indicated that malignant thyroid tumors showed significantly higher TCR beta diversity than benign nodules did, in blood and tumor.

The CDR3 has 16 amino acids. Germline V CDR1 and CDR2: SGHTA, FQGNSA. Trimming cost V 5 bases and J 5 bases; bases outside gene matches: 13. The sequence derives from a female donor with papillary thyroid cancer or a benign thyroid nodule (not recorded which). Some clones in this sample may be carry-over from other donors' samples. V gene TRBV7-2 combines with J gene TRBJ2-5; 8 bases are shared with TRBD2. Material: blood. The CDR3 DNA follows: TGTGCCAGCAGCCGACACTCTAGCGGGCGGGGGGAGACCCAGTACTTC. The encoded protein is CASSRHSSGRGETQYF.